The 4 T cell receptor beta chains below all came from one sample that was sequenced in a study of beta chain features in type 1 diabetes. Every isolated RNA sample was fully reverse transcribed, so sequencing captured expressed TCRB transcripts. The method was immunoSEQ multiplex PCR; TCRdb's version includes in-frame clones alone and lacks a portion of them. The sample lists 430,000 or so clones; about 10% were seen once. Sequenced sample: naive CD4+ T cells from blood. The receptors derive from a woman under 30 in good health.

In this sample, this clone turned up a few times. The J gene is TRBJ1-3, the V gene TRBV19, with no clear D. CDR1 and CDR2 from the germline V gene are LNHDA and SQIVND (reference sequence). There are 13 residues in the CDR3. V lost 7 bases, J lost 4 bases, and 11 bases lay in between. This chain's CDR3 is CASKRNGGNTIYF. The CDR3 DNA reads TGTGCCAGTAAGCGGAACGGGGGAAACACCATATATTTT.

This clone has only a few counts. A much more abundant neighbour one base away suggests this may be a read error. The same CDR3 can be traced to other DNA sequences in this sample. V gene TRBV5-4 combines with J gene TRBJ2-3; no clear D. The CDR3 runs to 11 residues. The germline V and J ends were trimmed by 3 bases and 3 bases, with 2 bases remaining between them. Germline assignment: CDR1 SGHNT and CDR2 YYREEE (reference sequence). The CDR3 sequence: CASSSTDTQYF. The CDR3 DNA sequence: TGTGCCAGCAGCTCGACAGATACGCAGTATTTT.

The sample holds a few counts of this clone. The CDR3 coding sequence is TGTGCCAGCAGCTTAGTCGGACTCCTAAATGAGCAGTTCTTC. Translated, it gives CASSLVGLLNEQFF. V gene TRBV7-9 combines with J gene TRBJ2-1; a possible D gene is TRBD2 (5 bases). CDR1 is SEHNR, CDR2 FQNEAQ, per germline (reference sequence). CDR3 length: 14 amino acids. V lost 1 base and J lost 7, with 11 bases in between.

This clone has just a few counts. The V and J genes are TRBV12-2 and TRBJ2-5; the D call of TRBD1 is as the table states it, not checked on the DNA. TRBV12-2 is an annotated pseudogene. CDR3 size: 14 residues. The DNA of the CDR3 is TGTGCAAGTCGCTTCCTCTGGGCCCCCAGGTCCCAGTACTTC. Translation: CASRFLWAPRSQYF.